The source of this TCR beta chain is a study of T cells in Graves' hyperthyroidism and ophthalmopathy (dated by TCRdb to the late 2010s). Some background on the complete study: Peripheral blood samples were taken at the time of initial diagnosis, prior to any treatment. Following sampling, methimazole starting at 30 mg daily was given to hyperthyroidism patients, and high-dose intravenous methylprednisolone was given to ophthalmopathy patients. To identify TCR V-J signatures that set the groups apart, the researchers used a discovery cohort of 100 patients, made up of about 44 with Graves' ophthalmopathy and approximately 57 with stable Graves' hyperthyroidism. The paper reports TCR Vbeta CDR3 sequencing of 130 to 150 peripheral blood samples: around 45 ophthalmopathy, over 70 hyperthyroidism and around 17 progressor patients. The roughly 91 discovery patients were randomly divided into training and test sets at a 7:3 ratio. In six Graves' hyperthyroidism patients, the study also compared T-cell repertoires from thyroid tissue with T-cell repertoires from blood. Prospective prediction of ophthalmopathy was tested in an independent validation cohort consisting of roughly 19 hyperthyroidism patients and around 16 patients who later progressed to ophthalmopathy. On the study overall, not on this receptor specifically: No statistical method was used to set the sample size in advance, and investigators knew the group allocation. Most expanded thyroid clonotypes (frequency above 0.001) were also detected in blood, a finding suggesting that blood repertoires may reflect thyroid immune responses. In validation, the model predicted progression to ophthalmopathy a median of roughly 6.1 months before onset, with over 60% sensitivity and just under 75% specificity. In cross-validation, a model built on a 13 V-J signature told ophthalmopathy apart from stable hyperthyroidism with about 90% sensitivity and around 81% specificity, and in testing the same model reached 80%/75%.

Hyperthyroidism patients were newly diagnosed, had a disease duration of under 2 months, and were aged 18 to 65 years. Exclusion was applied to patients with uncontrolled infections, other autoimmune diseases, pregnancy or lactation. Diagnoses were established on the basis of clinical symptoms, serum thyroxine and TRAb, thyroid ultrasound, and orbital computed tomography. Blood from progressor patients was collected at the time of first diagnosis with hyperthyroidism, before any ophthalmopathy symptoms had appeared. PBMCs were isolated from 10 ml of fresh peripheral blood by Ficoll-Paque density gradient centrifugation. Progressor patients were initially diagnosed with Graves' hyperthyroidism and developed ophthalmopathy during follow-up. Total RNA was extracted with Trizol reagent, and quality was checked on an Agilent 2100 Bioanalyzer. In the case of this clonotype: Its target antigen remains unknown. The sample holds no much larger clone one base away, and base qualities are not on file.

CDR1 and CDR2 were assigned from the germline V gene (reference sequence) as SGHKS and YYEKEE. The CDR3 has 14 amino acids, counting the end cysteine and phenylalanine. CDR3 DNA is the only sequence kept; it has 42 bases, read in frame from the first base. The trim is 3 bases for V and 3 bases for J, with a gap of 10 bases between the germline ends. The TCR beta CDR3 regions were amplified from the RNA transcripts. The TCR CDR3 was subjected to a first round of RT-PCR using the HTBI primer set and the Qiagen OneStep RT-PCR kit. Libraries were constructed in a second round of multiplex PCR, after which size selection and purification were carried out. Sequencing of the libraries was done on an Illumina HiSeq2000 using paired-end 100 bp reads. The paper's data handling went like this. SOAPnuke was used to process the raw data, throwing out any read that contained adapters or uncalled bases, had a mean Phred below 15, or lacked an exact constant-primer or identifier match. COPE v1.2.5 was used to merge high-quality paired reads, and clonotypes were defined as unique nucleotide sequences. MiTCR v1.1 was used to align clonotypes to the IMGT TRBV, TRBD and TRBJ reference segments. Analysis was restricted to V-J combinations with a frequency above 0.0001, which covered about 99% of repertoires. A TCS score was defined as the ratio of F50 (clonal expansion) to E x V (chaos), with BLOSUM62-based TCRdist applied between CDR3 peptides within each V-J. Welch's t-statistics and random forest reduced several hundred V-J features to 10 to 15, which were used in a naive Bayes classifier (R e1071). Using fastp at Q25 and MiXCR, TCRdb reprocessed the public reads and kept productive beta chains. Rows are combined by CDR3 protein, so each entry shows the most common genes and DNA. In this record, the V and J calls reflect TCRdb's handling and not the investigators' own analysis. This sample comprises fewer than 500,000 distinct CDR3 sequences, about 13% of them detected only once. The ten largest make up around 20% of the sample.

This TCR came from a man aged 30 to 45 with Graves' hyperthyroidism that later progressed to Graves' ophthalmopathy. The sequenced material came from blood. The chain links TRBV5-5 with TRBJ1-5; a tentative D match to TRBD1 spans 5 bases. The sequenced DNA: TGTGCCAGCAGCTACGACAGTCACAATCAGCCCCAGCATTTT. Its product reads: CASSYDSHNQPQHF.